One and the same sample provided the 18 T cell receptor beta chains below, sequenced in a study of blood T cell repertoires in COVID-19. Sequenced by immunoSEQ multiplex PCR; TCRdb stores in-frame clones only, minus some. Of about 480,000 clones listed, 88% are singletons. Input material: PBMCs or T cells enriched from blood (not recorded which). The receptors come from a woman in her forties who had recovered from COVID-19.

This clone appeared once. This chain's CDR3 is CASSPSGTESTYNSPLHF. Here the CDR3 DNA reads TGTGCCAGCAGCCCTTCCGGGACAGAGAGTACCTATAATTCACCCCTCCACTTT. The chain combines TRBV7-9 with TRBJ1-6; TRBD1 aligns across 7 bases. In germline, CDR1 is SEHNR, CDR2 FQNEAQ (reference sequence). With 5 bases clipped from V and 2 bases from J, the junction kept 12 bases outside the gene matches. The CDR3 is 18 amino acids.

The chain couples TRBV5-4 to TRBJ2-1; 7 bases map to TRBD1. J gave up 10 bases and V 5 bases, and 15 bases lay outside the gene matches. Germline assignment: CDR1 SGHNT and CDR2 YYREEE (reference sequence). The CDR3 runs to 15 residues. In nucleotides, the CDR3 is TGTGCCAGCAGGGTCGGGACAGCCAGCCTCCGGGAGCAGTTCTTC. It yields the protein CASRVGTASLREQFF. The full variable domain, completed using reference TRBV5-4 and TRBJ2-1, is ETGVTQSPTHLIKTRGQQVTLRCSSQSGHNTVSWYQQALGQGPQFIFQYYREEENGRGNFPPRFSGLQFPNYSSELNVNALELDDSALYLCASRVGTASLREQFFGPGTRLTVL.

There are a few counts of this clone. This rearrangement joins TRBV4-2 to TRBJ2-4; 14 nucleotides agree with TRBD2. Germline loops: CDR1 LGHNA, CDR2 YNFKEQ. The CDR3 is made up of 21 amino acids. V shed 0 bases and J 1 base; nucleotides not matched to a gene: 11. CDR3 amino acids: CASSQDDRGTSGRRAKNIQYF. CDR3 bases: TGTGCCAGCAGCCAAGATGATCGTGGGACTAGCGGGAGACGGGCCAAAAACATTCAGTACTTC.

This clone has just a few counts. The chain joins TRBV27 to TRBJ2-1; 7 nucleotides align to TRBD2. The V segment lost 6 bases and the J segment 3 bases; nucleotides outside the gene matches: 8. Germline assignment: CDR1 MNHEY and CDR2 SMNVEV (reference sequence). This CDR3 has 15 residues. CDR3: CASSRGAGDYNEQFF. DNA of the CDR3: TGTGCCAGCAGCCGAGGGGCGGGAGACTACAATGAGCAGTTCTTC.

This sequence joins TRBV7-9 and TRBJ1-2, with 11 bases identical to TRBD1. Germline V CDR1 and CDR2: SEHNR, FQNEAQ (reference sequence). Unmatched junction bases numbered 3, after V lost 3 bases and J lost 3 bases. The CDR3 length is 15 residues. Here the CDR3 reads CASSFLGQGDYGYTF. CDR3 DNA: TGTGCCAGCAGCTTCCTGGGACAGGGGGACTATGGCTACACCTTC.

The chain uses TRBV19 and TRBJ1-2, with 9 bases identical to TRBD1. The germline V gene encodes CDR1 LNHDA and CDR2 SQIVND (reference sequence). J gave up 7 bases and V 5 bases, and 14 bases lay outside the gene matches. The CDR3 is 16 amino acids. The CDR3 sequence: CASSAEDRGLRGGYTF. For the CDR3, the DNA is TGTGCCAGTAGTGCGGAGGACAGGGGACTTCGGGGTGGCTACACCTTC.

The V and J genes are TRBV5-5 and TRBJ1-5; TRBD1 matches at 10 bases. The CDR3 loop spans 15 amino acids. From germline, CDR1 is SGHKS and CDR2 YYEKEE (reference sequence). V lost 2 bases, J lost 5 bases, and 4 bases stayed unmatched. The CDR3 region is CASSFRTGGDQPQHF. The DNA for the CDR3 is TGTGCCAGCAGCTTCCGGACAGGGGGGGATCAGCCCCAGCATTTT.

The chain couples TRBV29-1 to TRBJ1-2; D not resolved. V was trimmed by 4 bases and J by 0 bases, leaving 9 bases between them. This CDR3 is built from 13 residues. CDR1 and CDR2 (germline): SQVTM, ANQGSEA. The CDR3 sequence: CSVAYRANYGYTF. CDR3 in DNA: TGCAGCGTTGCTTACAGAGCTAACTATGGCTACACCTTC.

This rearrangement joins TRBV7-9 to TRBJ1-1; D is ambiguous. CDR1 is SEHNR, CDR2 FQNEAQ, per germline (reference sequence). This CDR3 has 15 residues. V lost 2 bases to trimming and J lost 4 bases, with 14 bases between them. CDR3 residues: CASSLSYRGTTEAFF. CDR3 DNA sequence: TGTGCCAGCAGCTTATCGTACCGGGGTACCACTGAAGCTTTCTTT.

The chain recombines TRBV12-5 with TRBJ1-2, with 7 bases identical to TRBD1. Per germline, CDR1 LGHNT and CDR2 FRNRAP. V lost 1 base to trimming and J lost 2 bases; unmatched junction nucleotides: 13. There are 18 residues in the CDR3. CDR3 nucleotides: TGTGCTAGTGGTTTGGCGGGTAGGGGGCTCGTTTTAAACTATGGCTACACCTTC. It codes for CASGLAGRGLVLNYGYTF.

This rearrangement joins TRBV9 to TRBJ2-2; unclear D gene. This CDR3 comprises 13 residues. V lost 0 bases to trimming and J lost 4 bases, with 4 bases between them. Germline assignment: CDR1 SGDLS and CDR2 YYNGEE. The CDR3 DNA follows: TGTGCCAGCAGCGTAGGGGCCACCGGGGAGCTGTTTTTT. Translation gives CASSVGATGELFF.

The V and J genes are TRBV5-4 and TRBJ2-3, with 7 positions matching TRBD1. CDR1 is SGHNT, CDR2 YYREEE, per germline (reference sequence). This CDR3 contains 15 residues. After removal of 6 bases from V and 0 bases from J, the junction contained 7 bases not matched to a gene. The CDR3 nucleotides are TGTGCCAGCATAAAAGGGGACAGCAGCACAGATACGCAGTATTTT. It specifies CASIKGDSSTDTQYF.

This sequence joins TRBV4-3 and TRBJ1-1; perhaps TRBD1 as D (5 bases). Between the trimmed V and J ends, which lost 4 bases and 1 base, there was a span of 13 bases. The CDR3 extends over 15 amino acids. Germline-derived CDR1 and CDR2 are LGHNA and YSLEER. CDR3 region: CASSPRATGNTEAFF. The DNA for the CDR3 is TGCGCCAGCAGCCCAAGGGCCACAGGGAACACTGAAGCTTTCTTT.

The chain carries TRBV4-1 and TRBJ2-7, with 13 bases identical to TRBD2. From germline, CDR1 is MGHRA and CDR2 YSYEKL. The V gene end was trimmed by 3 bases and the J gene end by 1 base; junction bases not matched to a gene: 15. There are 20 residues in the CDR3. CDR3 nucleotides: TGCGCCAGCAGCCACACTAACGGACTAGCGGGAGCAAAGAGGTCCTACGAGCAGTACTTC. This gives the protein CASSHTNGLAGAKRSYEQYF.

The chain uses TRBV12-3 or TRBV12-4 and TRBJ1-2, with D unclear. The CDR3 consists of 11 residues. V lost 3 bases, J lost 7 bases, and 6 bases lay in between. The CDR3 protein is CASSFKIGYTF. In nucleotides, the CDR3 is TGTGCCAGCAGTTTTAAAATTGGCTACACCTTC.

The V call is TRBV27, the J call TRBJ2-2; TRBD2 matches at 10 bases. Germline V gives CDR1 MNHEY, CDR2 SMNVEV (reference sequence). This CDR3 spans 15 amino acids. V lost 6 bases to trimming and J lost 7 bases; unmatched junction nucleotides: 8. The CDR3 spells CASSVLAGVGGELFF. CDR3 nucleotide sequence: TGTGCCAGCAGCGTCCTAGCGGGAGTGGGCGGGGAGCTGTTTTTT.

The chain employs TRBV7-2 and TRBJ1-2; TRBD1 is a possible D gene (5 bases). Germline V gene sequence: CDR1 SGHTA, CDR2 FQGNSA. The CDR3 runs to 15 residues. Trimming pared 5 bases from V and 2 bases from J, leaving 15 bases between. CDR3 region: CASSPIPGLNYGYTF. The CDR3 nucleotides are TGTGCCAGCAGCCCTATACCAGGGTTAAACTATGGCTACACCTTC.

V is TRBV4-3 and J is TRBJ2-1, with D unresolved. Trimming cost V 4 bases and J 4 bases, with 14 bases left between them. This CDR3 region has 15 residues. The germline CDR1 and CDR2 sequences are LGHNA and YSLEER. The CDR3 loop reads CASSPDRGAYNEQFF. The DNA for the CDR3 is TGCGCCAGCAGCCCAGATAGAGGAGCTTACAATGAGCAGTTCTTC.